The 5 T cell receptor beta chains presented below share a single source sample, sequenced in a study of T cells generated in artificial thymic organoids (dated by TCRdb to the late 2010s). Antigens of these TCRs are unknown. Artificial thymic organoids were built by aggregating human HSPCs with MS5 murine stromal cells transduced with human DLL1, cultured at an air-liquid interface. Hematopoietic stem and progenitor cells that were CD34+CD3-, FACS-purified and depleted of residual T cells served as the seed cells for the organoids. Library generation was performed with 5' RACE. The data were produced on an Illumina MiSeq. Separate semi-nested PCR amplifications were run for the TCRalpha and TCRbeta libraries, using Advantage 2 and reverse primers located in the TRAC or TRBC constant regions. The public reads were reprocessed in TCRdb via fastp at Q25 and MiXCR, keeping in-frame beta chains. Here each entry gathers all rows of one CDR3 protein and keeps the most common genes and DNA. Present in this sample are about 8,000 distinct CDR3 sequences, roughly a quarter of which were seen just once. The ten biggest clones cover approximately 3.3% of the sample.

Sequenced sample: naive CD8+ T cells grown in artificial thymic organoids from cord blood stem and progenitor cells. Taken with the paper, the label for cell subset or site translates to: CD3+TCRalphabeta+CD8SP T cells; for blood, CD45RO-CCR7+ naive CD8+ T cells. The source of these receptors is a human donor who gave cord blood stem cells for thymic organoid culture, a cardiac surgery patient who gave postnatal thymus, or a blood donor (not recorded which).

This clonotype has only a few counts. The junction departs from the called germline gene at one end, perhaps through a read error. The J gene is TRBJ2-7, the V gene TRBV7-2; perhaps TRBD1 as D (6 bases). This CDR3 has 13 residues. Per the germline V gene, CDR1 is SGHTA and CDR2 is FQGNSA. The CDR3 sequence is CASTLRGYHEQCF. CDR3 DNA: TGTGCCAGCACACTCAGGGGTTACCACGAGCAGTGCTTC.

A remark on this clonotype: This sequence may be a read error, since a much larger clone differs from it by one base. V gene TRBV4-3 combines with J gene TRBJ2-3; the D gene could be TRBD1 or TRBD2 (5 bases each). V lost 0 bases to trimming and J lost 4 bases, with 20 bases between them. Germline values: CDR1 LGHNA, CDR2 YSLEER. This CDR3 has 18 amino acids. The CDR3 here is CASSQEVRERGAADTQYF. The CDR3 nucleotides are TGCGCCAGCAGCCAAGAGGTTCGCGAGCGAGGGGCCGCAGATACGCAGTATTTT.

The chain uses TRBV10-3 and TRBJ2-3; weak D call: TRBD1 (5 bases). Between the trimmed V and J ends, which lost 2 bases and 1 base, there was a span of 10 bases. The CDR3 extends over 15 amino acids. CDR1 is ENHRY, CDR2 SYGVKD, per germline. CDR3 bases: TGTGCCATCAGTGAGAGGGGTCGGGGCACAGATACGCAGTATTTT. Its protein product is CAISERGRGTDTQYF.

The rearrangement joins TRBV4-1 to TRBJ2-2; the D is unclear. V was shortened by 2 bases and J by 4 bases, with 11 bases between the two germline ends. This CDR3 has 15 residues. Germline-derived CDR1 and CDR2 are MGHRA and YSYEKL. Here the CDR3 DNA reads TGCGCCAGCAGCCAATGTGTCGGACGCACCGGGGAGCTGTTTTTT. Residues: CASSQCVGRTGELFF.

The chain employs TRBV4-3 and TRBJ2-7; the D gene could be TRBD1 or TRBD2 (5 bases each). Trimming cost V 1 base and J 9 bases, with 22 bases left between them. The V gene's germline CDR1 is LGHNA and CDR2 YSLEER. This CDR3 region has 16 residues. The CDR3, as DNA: TGCGCCAGCAGCCAAGGTCCACGCAGGGACCACTCGAGGCAGTACTTC. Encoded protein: CASSQGPRRDHSRQYF.